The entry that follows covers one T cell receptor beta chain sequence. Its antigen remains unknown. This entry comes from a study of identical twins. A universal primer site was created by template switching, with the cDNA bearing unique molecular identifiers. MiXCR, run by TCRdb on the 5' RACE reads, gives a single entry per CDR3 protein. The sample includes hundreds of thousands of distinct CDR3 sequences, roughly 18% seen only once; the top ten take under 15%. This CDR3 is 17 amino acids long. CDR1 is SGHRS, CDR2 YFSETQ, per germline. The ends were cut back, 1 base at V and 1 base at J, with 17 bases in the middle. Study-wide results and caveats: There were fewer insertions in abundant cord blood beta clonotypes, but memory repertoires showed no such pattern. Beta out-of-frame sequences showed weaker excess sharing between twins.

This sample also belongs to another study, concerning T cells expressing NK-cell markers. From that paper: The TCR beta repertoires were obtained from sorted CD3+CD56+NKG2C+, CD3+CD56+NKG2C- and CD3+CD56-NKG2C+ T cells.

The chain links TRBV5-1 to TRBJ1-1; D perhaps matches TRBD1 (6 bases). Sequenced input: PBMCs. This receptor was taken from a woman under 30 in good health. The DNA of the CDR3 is TGCGCCAGCAGCTTGTGGGGGGCCGAGGCCCAGAACACTGAAGCTTTCTTT. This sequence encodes CASSLWGAEAQNTEAFF.